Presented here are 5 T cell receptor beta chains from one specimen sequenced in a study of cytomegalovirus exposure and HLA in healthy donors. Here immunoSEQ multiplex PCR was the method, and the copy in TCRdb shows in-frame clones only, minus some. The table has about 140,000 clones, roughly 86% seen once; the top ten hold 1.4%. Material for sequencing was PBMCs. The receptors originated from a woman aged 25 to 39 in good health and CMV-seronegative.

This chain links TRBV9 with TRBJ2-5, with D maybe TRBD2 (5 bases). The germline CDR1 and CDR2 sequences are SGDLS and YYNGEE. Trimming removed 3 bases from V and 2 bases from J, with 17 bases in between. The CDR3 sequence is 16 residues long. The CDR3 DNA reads TGTGCCAGCAGCGCCACCGCCCGGGGAACTCAAGAGACCCAGTACTTC. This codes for CASSATARGTQETQYF.

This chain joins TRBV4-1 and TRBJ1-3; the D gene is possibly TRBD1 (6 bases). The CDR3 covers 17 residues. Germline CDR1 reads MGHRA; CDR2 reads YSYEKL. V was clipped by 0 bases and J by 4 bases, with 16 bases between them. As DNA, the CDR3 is TGCGCCAGCAGCCAAGAGAGGGGCAGGGGAACAGGAAACACCATATATTTT. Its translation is CASSQERGRGTGNTIYF.

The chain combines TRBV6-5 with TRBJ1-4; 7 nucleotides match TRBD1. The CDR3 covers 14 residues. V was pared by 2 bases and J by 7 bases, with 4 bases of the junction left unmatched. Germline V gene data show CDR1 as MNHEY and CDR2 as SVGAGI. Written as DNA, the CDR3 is TGTGCCAGCAGTTACAGGGGGCGTAGTGAAAAACTGTTTTTT. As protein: CASSYRGRSEKLFF.

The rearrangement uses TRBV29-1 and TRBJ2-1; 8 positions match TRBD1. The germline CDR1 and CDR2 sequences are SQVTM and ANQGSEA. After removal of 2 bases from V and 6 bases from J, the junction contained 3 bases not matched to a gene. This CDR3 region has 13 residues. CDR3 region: CSVETDRGNEQFF. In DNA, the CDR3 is TGCAGCGTTGAAACTGACAGGGGCAATGAGCAGTTCTTC.

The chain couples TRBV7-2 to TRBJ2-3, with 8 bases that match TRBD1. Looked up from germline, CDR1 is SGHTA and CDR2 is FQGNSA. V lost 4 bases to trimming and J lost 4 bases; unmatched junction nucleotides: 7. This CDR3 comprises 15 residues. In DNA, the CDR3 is TGTGCCAGCAGCTCCTACAGGGGGTTGGCAGATACGCAGTATTTT. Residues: CASSSYRGLADTQYF.